The clone carrying this TCR beta chain turned up a few times. What it binds is unknown. Losses at the gene ends were 1 base for V and 2 bases for J; bases not matched to a gene: 8. Germline CDR1 and CDR2: SQVTM and ANQGSEA. The length of the CDR3 is 15 residues. PCR involved 60 Vbeta and 13 Jbeta primers. TCRdb's table, derived via immunoSEQ multiplex PCR, lists solely in-frame clones and lacks some. The sample lists approximately 170,000 clones, over 70% occurring once. This record comes from a study of cytomegalovirus exposure and HLA in healthy donors. The study, taken as a whole, reports: What a later analysis reportedly showed was that an Asian-associated ancestry cluster had fewer N-insertions than the roughly 670-donor mean.

The chain has TRBV29-1 and TRBJ2-7, with TRBD1 identical over 7 bases. Sequencing input: PBMCs. This clonotype was obtained from a man aged 45-60 years in good health and CMV-seropositive. The CDR3 coding sequence is TGCAGCGTTGAAGGAGAGGGACAGTCCCCCTACGAGCAGTACTTC. This codes for CSVEGEGQSPYEQYF.